What follows are 10 T cell receptor beta chains derived from one specimen sequenced in a study of spatial heterogeneity in lung cancer. Time point reported: sample taken at primary tumor resection. TCRdb used MiXCR to reprocess the 5' RACE reads, holding one entry per CDR3 protein. The table shows some 78,000 distinct CDR3 sequences, with under 8.5% occurring only once. The source material was PBMCs, sampled at surgery. The receptors were gathered from a male donor with early-stage non-small cell lung cancer.

The V and J genes are TRBV12-3 or TRBV12-4 and TRBJ1-4; no definite D call. Trimming cost V 6 bases and J 7 bases, with 9 bases left between them. The CDR3 consists of 12 residues. The CDR3 reads CASRYWSEKLFF. The CDR3 coding sequence is TGTGCCAGCAGGTACTGGTCTGAAAAACTGTTTTTT.

The gene calls are TRBV20-1 and TRBJ2-3; D might be TRBD1 (5 bases). The V end lost 4 bases, the J end lost 2 bases, and 7 bases lay between the germline ends. Per germline, CDR1 DFQATT and CDR2 SNEGSKA (reference sequence). The CDR3 covers 12 residues. In DNA, the CDR3 is TGCAGTGCTACGGACAACACAGATACGCAGTATTTT. This encodes CSATDNTDTQYF.

This clonotype has at least ten counts. This chain links TRBV20-1 with TRBJ2-2; 12 positions match TRBD2. V shed 3 bases, J shed 6 bases, and the junction held 2 bases outside the gene matches. In germline, CDR1 is DFQATT, CDR2 SNEGSKA (reference sequence). The length of the CDR3 is 14 residues. The CDR3 nucleotides are TGCAGTGCTAGTCGACTAGCGGGAGCCGGGGAGCTGTTTTTT. Its protein is CSASRLAGAGELFF.

The gene calls are TRBV7-6 and TRBJ1-1, with D unclear. The CDR3 covers 13 residues. Germline assignment: CDR1 SGHVS and CDR2 FNYEAQ. Trimming pared 5 bases from V and 1 base from J, leaving 8 bases between. The CDR3 DNA follows: TGTGCCAGCAGCCCCCTTCCGAACACTGAAGCTTTCTTT. Protein product: CASSPLPNTEAFF.

The table lists this clonotype with a few counts. The gene calls are TRBV6-5 and TRBJ2-6; TRBD1 agrees at 8 bases. The trim removed 2 bases at V and 3 bases at J, leaving 0 bases unmatched. The germline V gene encodes CDR1 MNHEY and CDR2 SVGAGI. This CDR3 comprises 15 residues. CDR3 region: CASSYGQGGANVLTF. The CDR3 DNA reads TGTGCCAGCAGTTACGGACAGGGTGGGGCCAACGTCCTGACTTTC.

V gene TRBV12-3 or TRBV12-4 combines with J gene TRBJ2-3, with 12 bases identical to TRBD2. The ends lost 6 bases at V and 3 bases at J; junction bases unmatched: 1. The CDR3 loop spans 14 amino acids. This CDR3 is CASSGLAGTDTQYF. The CDR3 DNA reads as TGTGCCAGCAGCGGACTAGCGGGGACAGATACGCAGTATTTT.

V gene TRBV6-2 or TRBV6-3 combines with J gene TRBJ1-3; no clear D. The germline gives CDR1 MNHEY, CDR2 SVGEGT. The V gene lost 5 bases and the J gene lost 2 bases, with 19 bases spanning the gap. The CDR3 extends over 17 amino acids. CDR3 sequence (DNA): TGTGCCAGCAGTCACCTTCATGAGGGAGCGCCTGGAAACACCATATATTTT. Translation: CASSHLHEGAPGNTIYF.

The V gene is TRBV11-3, the J gene TRBJ2-7; 8 positions agree with TRBD1. The junction had 7 bases not matched to a gene; V was cut back by 0 bases and J by 0 bases. CDR3 size: 17 residues. Germline CDR1 reads SGHNT; CDR2 reads YENEEA. The CDR3: CASSLDGWQGASYEQYV. DNA for the CDR3: TGTGCCAGCAGCTTAGATGGCTGGCAGGGGGCCTCCTACGAGCAGTACGTC.

Only a few counts were recorded for this clonotype. This chain connects TRBV5-1 to TRBJ1-5; D unclear. Germline CDR1 reads SGHRS; CDR2 reads YFSETQ. V was trimmed by 4 bases and J by 3 bases, leaving 11 bases between them. The CDR3 sequence is 14 residues long. CDR3 sequence reads: CASSPDGLNQPQHF. CDR3 nucleotide sequence: TGCGCCAGCAGCCCGGACGGCCTCAATCAGCCCCAGCATTTT. The full variable domain, with the rest looked up from reference TRBV5-1 and TRBJ1-5, is KAGVTQTPRYLIKTRGQQVTLSCSPISGHRSVSWYQQTPGQGLQFLFEYFSETQRNKGNFPGRFSGRQFSNSRSEMNVSTLELGDSALYLCASSPDGLNQPQHFGDGTRLSIL.

The chain couples TRBV5-4 to TRBJ1-4; TRBD1 matches 8 bases. Germline V gene data show CDR1 as SGHNT and CDR2 as YYREEE (reference sequence). Unmatched junction bases numbered 7, after V lost 4 bases and J lost 8 bases. The length of the CDR3 is 14 residues. CDR3 loop: CASSVGQGYEKLFF. The DNA for the CDR3 is TGTGCCAGCAGCGTTGGACAGGGATACGAAAAACTGTTTTTT.